Sequencing of this T cell receptor (beta chain) was carried out in a study of persistence of HIV-infected CD4 T cells. The CDR3 runs to 13 residues. CDR1 and CDR2 from the germline V gene are SNHLY and FYNNEI. Germline trimming cut 6 bases from V and 7 bases from J; bases unmatched to any gene: 7. This nonspecific control used anti-CD3/anti-CD28 bead stimulation of CD4+ T cells. Sorting selected CD4+ T cells upregulating both CD40 ligand and CD69. CD4+ T cell counts exceeded 400 cells/uL; CMV serology was positive. This was the immunoSEQ version 4 assay in survey mode. Produced via immunoSEQ multiplex PCR; TCRdb's table is partial and in-frame only. The table records 40,000 to 55,000 clones, about 90% of them present only once. General observations from the study: Antigen-responding cells were enriched for degenerate expanded CDR3beta sequences.

This clone was observed once. What it recognizes is unknown. This receptor was taken from an adult woman with HIV who was CMV-seropositive. The sequencing used CD4+ T cells sorted from PBMCs after roughly 19-hour stimulation, collected from a patient who received antiretroviral therapy. This sequence joins TRBV2 and TRBJ1-1; TRBD1 agrees at 8 bases. In nucleotides, the CDR3 is TGTGCCAGCAGGTTGGACAGGGAAGTTGAAGCTTTCTTT. Residues: CASRLDREVEAFF.